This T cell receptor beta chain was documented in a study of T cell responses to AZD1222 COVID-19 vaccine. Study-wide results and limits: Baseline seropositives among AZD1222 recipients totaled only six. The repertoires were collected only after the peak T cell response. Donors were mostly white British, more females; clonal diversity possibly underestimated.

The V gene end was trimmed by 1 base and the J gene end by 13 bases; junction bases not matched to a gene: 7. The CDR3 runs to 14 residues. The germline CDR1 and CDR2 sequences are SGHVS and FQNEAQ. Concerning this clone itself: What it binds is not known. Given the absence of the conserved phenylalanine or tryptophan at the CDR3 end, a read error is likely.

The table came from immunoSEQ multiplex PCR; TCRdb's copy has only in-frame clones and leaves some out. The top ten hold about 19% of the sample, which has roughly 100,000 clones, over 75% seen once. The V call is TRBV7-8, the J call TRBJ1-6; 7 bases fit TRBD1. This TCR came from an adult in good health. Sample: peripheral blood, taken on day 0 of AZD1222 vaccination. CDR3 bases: TGTGCCAGCAGCTTAGAGGGGGCAGGGGCTCCCCTCCACCTT. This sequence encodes CASSLEGAGAPLHL.